This T cell receptor beta chain was recovered during a study of CD8 T cells in ankylosing spondylitis. Notes on the study in general: With a CD8+ phenotype, disease-linked clones were relatively rare in peripheral blood.

TCRdb re-called the 5' RACE reads with MiXCR, one entry per CDR3 protein. The sample holds roughly 170,000 distinct CDR3 sequences, 9.8% seen once. A note on this clonotype: Its antigen remains unknown.

CDR3 length equals 14 residues. Trimming shortened V by 4 bases and J by 2 bases, and 12 bases separated the two germline ends. Germline assignment: CDR1 LGHDT and CDR2 YNNKEL (reference sequence). The chain carries TRBV3-1 and TRBJ2-7; D possibly uses TRBD1 or TRBD2 (5 bases each). This TCR was recovered from a female donor with ankylosing spondylitis or in good health (not recorded which). Sequencing was carried out using blood, either unsorted or a sorted T cell fraction (not recorded which). The DNA of the CDR3 is TGTGCCAGCAGCCCTTTCCAGGGACCCTACGAGCAGTACTTC. Its translation: CASSPFQGPYEQYF.